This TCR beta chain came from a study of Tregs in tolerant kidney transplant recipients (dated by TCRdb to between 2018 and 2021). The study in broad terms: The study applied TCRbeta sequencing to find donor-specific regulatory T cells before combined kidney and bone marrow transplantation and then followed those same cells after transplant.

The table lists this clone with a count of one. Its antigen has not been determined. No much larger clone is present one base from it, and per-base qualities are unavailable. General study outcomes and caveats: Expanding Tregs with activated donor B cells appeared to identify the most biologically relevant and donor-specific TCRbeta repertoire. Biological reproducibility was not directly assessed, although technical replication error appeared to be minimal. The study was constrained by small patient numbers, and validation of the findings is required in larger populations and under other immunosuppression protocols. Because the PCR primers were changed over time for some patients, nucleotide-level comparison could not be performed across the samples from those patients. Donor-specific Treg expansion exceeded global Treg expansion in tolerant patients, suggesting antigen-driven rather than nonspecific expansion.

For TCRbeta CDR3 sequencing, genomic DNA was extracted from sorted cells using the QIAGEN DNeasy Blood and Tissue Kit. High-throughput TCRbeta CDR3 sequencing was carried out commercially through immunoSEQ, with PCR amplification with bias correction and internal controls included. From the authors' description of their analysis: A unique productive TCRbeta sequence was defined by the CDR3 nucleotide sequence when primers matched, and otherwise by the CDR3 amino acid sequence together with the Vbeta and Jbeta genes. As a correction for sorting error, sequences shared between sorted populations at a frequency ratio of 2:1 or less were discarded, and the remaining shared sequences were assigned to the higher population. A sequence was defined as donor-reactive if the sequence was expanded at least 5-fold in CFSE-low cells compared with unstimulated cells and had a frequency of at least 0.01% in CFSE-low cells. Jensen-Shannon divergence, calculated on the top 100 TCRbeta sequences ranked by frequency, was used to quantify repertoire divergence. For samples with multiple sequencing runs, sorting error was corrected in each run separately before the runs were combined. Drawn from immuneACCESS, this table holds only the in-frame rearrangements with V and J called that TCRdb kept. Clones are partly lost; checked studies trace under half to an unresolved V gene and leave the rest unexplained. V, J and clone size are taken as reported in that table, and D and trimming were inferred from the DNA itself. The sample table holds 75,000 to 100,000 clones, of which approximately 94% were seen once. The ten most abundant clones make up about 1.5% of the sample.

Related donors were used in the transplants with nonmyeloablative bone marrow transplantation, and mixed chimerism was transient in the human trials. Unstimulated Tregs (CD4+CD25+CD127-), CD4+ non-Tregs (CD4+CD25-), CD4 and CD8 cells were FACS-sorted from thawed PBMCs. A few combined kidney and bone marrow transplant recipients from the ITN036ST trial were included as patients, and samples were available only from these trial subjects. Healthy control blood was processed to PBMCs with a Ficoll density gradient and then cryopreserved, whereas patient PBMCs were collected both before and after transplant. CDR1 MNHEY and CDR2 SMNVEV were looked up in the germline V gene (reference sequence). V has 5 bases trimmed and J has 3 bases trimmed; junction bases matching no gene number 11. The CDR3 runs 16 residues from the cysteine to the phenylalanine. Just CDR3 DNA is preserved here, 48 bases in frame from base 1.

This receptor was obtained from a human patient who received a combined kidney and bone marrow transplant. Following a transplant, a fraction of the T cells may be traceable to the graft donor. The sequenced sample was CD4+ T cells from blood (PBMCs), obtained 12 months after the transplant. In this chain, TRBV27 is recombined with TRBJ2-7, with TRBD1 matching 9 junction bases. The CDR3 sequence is CASSHLAGDRVYEQYF. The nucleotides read TGTGCCAGCAGTCACCTCGCCGGGGACAGGGTCTACGAGCAGTACTTC.